This passage covers 18 T cell receptor beta chains from one sample sequenced in a study. TCRdb re-derived calls from the RT-PCR reads in MiXCR, one entry per CDR3 protein. The table shows about 6,000 distinct CDR3 sequences, with approximately 91% occurring only once. Sequencing was performed on memory CD4+ T cells from blood. These receptors all stem from a female donor in good health, serving as a healthy control.

Regarding this clonotype: In a library made to pick up alpha chains, this beta chain is a stray read with a size that means little. The chain combines TRBV29-1 with TRBJ2-7, with TRBD1 identical over 11 bases. Losses at the gene ends were 7 bases for V and 7 bases for J; bases not matched to a gene: 9. Germline loops: CDR1 SQVTM, CDR2 ANQGSEA. CDR3 length: 13 residues. CDR3 sequence reads: CSAGQGASREQYF. CDR3 DNA: TGCAGCGCCGGACAGGGGGCGTCGAGGGAGCAGTACTTC.

Note on this clonotype: This beta chain came through as a stray read in a library set up for alpha chains, and its size says little. V usage is TRBV5-1 and J usage is TRBJ2-1; no definite D call. This CDR3 contains 16 residues. The V gene lost 1 base and the J gene lost 8 bases, with 19 bases spanning the gap. Germline CDR1 SGHRS, CDR2 YFSETQ. The CDR3 is CASSLSPVGNRDEQFF. CDR3 nucleotide sequence: TGCGCCAGCAGCTTGTCCCCCGTGGGTAATAGGGATGAGCAGTTCTTC. The entire variable domain, with the rest obtained from reference TRBV5-1 and TRBJ2-1, is as follows: KAGVTQTPRYLIKTRGQQVTLSCSPISGHRSVSWYQQTPGQGLQFLFEYFSETQRNKGNFPGRFSGRQFSNSRSEMNVSTLELGDSALYLCASSLSPVGNRDEQFFGPGTRLTVL.

Of note for this clonotype: A library made for alpha chains picked up this beta chain off target, so its size means little. V is TRBV20-1 and J is TRBJ2-7; no clear D gene. The CDR3 covers 13 residues. The germline V gene encodes CDR1 DFQATT and CDR2 SNEGSKA (reference sequence). Trimming pared 0 bases from V and 2 bases from J, leaving 8 bases between. The CDR3 bases are TGCAGTGCTAGAGAAGGGTCTCCCTACGAGCAGTACTTC. This translates into CSAREGSPYEQYF.

A note on this clonotype: Found in a library prepared for alpha chains, this beta chain is an off-target read, and its abundance has little meaning. The rearrangement links TRBV7-3 to TRBJ1-2; 8 positions match TRBD1. Trimming at V came to 4 bases and at J to 10 bases, leaving 8 bases not matched to a gene. The CDR3 spans 13 residues. Germline CDR1 and CDR2: SGHTA and FQGTGA. Here the CDR3 reads CASSSGQAIPYTF. CDR3 sequence (DNA): TGTGCCAGCAGCTCGGGACAGGCGATCCCCTACACCTTC.

As for this clonotype: Found in a library prepared for alpha chains, this beta chain is an off-target read, and its abundance has little meaning. The chain uses TRBV10-3 and TRBJ2-3; D is possibly TRBD2 (6 bases). Looked up from germline, CDR1 is ENHRY and CDR2 is SYGVKD. The CDR3 length is 14 residues. The germline V and J ends were trimmed by 7 bases and 6 bases, with 17 bases remaining between them. The chain's CDR3 is CAINRRGPSDTQYF. The DNA for the CDR3 is TGTGCCATCAATCGGAGGGGACCGTCCGATACGCAGTATTTT.

A word on this clonotype: A library made for alpha chains picked up this beta chain off target, so its size means little. V is TRBV29-1 and J is TRBJ2-1; 8 nucleotides align to TRBD2. Germline V gives CDR1 SQVTM, CDR2 ANQGSEA. This CDR3 contains 14 residues. After removal of 7 bases from V and 7 bases from J, the junction contained 12 bases not matched to a gene. CDR3 nucleotide sequence: TGCAGCGCCCCGGGGAGCGGGAGTGGGAATGAGCAGTTCTTC. Its translation: CSAPGSGSGNEQFF.

A word on this clonotype: Little can be read into the size of this beta chain, an off-target read in a library designed for alpha chains. The J gene is TRBJ1-5, the V gene TRBV6-2 or TRBV6-3, with 8 nucleotides matching TRBD1. Per germline, CDR1 MNHEY and CDR2 SVGEGT. This CDR3 region has 16 residues. Losses at the gene ends were 4 bases for V and 9 bases for J; bases not matched to a gene: 14. As DNA, the CDR3 is TGTGCCAGCAGTTTTCCGACAGGGGCGGGAGGAAGGCCCCAGCATTTT. It yields the protein CASSFPTGAGGRPQHF.

Worth noting for this clonotype: This beta chain is an unintended read in a library built for alpha chains; its size means little. The chain employs TRBV5-1 and TRBJ1-1; D unresolved. There are 14 residues in the CDR3. Looked up from germline, CDR1 is SGHRS and CDR2 is YFSETQ. V dropped 4 bases and J dropped 6 bases, with 16 bases sitting between them. CDR3 sequence reads: CASSPGPAGAEAFF. CDR3 nucleotides: TGCGCCAGCAGCCCGGGCCCCGCGGGCGCTGAAGCTTTCTTT.

In the case of this clonotype: This beta chain appears as a stray read in a library generated for alpha chains; its size is not informative. This chain links TRBV12-3 or TRBV12-4 with TRBJ1-5; D is possibly TRBD1 (6 bases). Trimming pared 2 bases from V and 4 bases from J, leaving 9 bases between. The CDR3 totals 14 residues. Written as DNA, the CDR3 is TGTGCCAGCAGTTTACAGGGGACTAATCAGCCCCAGCATTTT. Translation gives CASSLQGTNQPQHF.

As to this clonotype: This beta chain represents an off-target read in a library built for alpha chains; its size is of limited meaning. The chain couples TRBV4-1 to TRBJ2-5; 9 bases align to TRBD1. The germline gives CDR1 MGHRA, CDR2 YSYEKL. CDR3 length: 17 residues. J lost 4 bases, V lost 3 bases, and 12 bases had no gene match. The CDR3 spells CASSQGAGTGIRETQYF. The CDR3 DNA reads TGCGCCAGCAGCCAGGGGGCCGGGACAGGGATACGAGAGACCCAGTACTTC.

Comment on this clonotype: This beta chain slipped into a library made for alpha chains as a stray read, so its size is not meaningful. V is TRBV12-3 or TRBV12-4 and J is TRBJ2-1; TRBD2 matches at 10 bases. V was clipped by 6 bases and J by 9 bases; unmatched bases: 8. This CDR3 spans 14 amino acids. CDR3 coding DNA: TGTGCCAGCAGCTCGGCCGGGACTAGCGTTGAGCAGTTCTTC. This translates into CASSSAGTSVEQFF.

Remarks on this clonotype: This beta chain was picked up by a library intended for alpha chains and is off target, so its count carries little meaning. The chain joins TRBV5-1 to TRBJ2-7; 11 bases match TRBD2. Per germline, CDR1 SGHRS and CDR2 YFSETQ. With V trimmed by 0 bases and J by 5 bases, 13 bases remained unmatched. The CDR3 runs to 18 residues. This chain's CDR3 is CASSLGTSGSLSFDEQYF. The CDR3 DNA follows: TGCGCCAGCAGCTTGGGAACTAGCGGGAGTTTAAGTTTCGACGAGCAGTACTTC. The variable domain in full, with the rest retrieved from reference TRBV5-1 and TRBJ2-7, is KAGVTQTPRYLIKTRGQQVTLSCSPISGHRSVSWYQQTPGQGLQFLFEYFSETQRNKGNFPGRFSGRQFSNSRSEMNVSTLELGDSALYLCASSLGTSGSLSFDEQYFGPGTRLTVT.

The count of this clonotype is one. Found in a library prepared for alpha chains, this beta chain is an off-target read, and its abundance has little meaning. The chain joins TRBV27 to TRBJ2-3, with D possibly matching TRBD2 (5 bases). This CDR3 is built from 15 residues. V was trimmed by 9 bases and J by 0 bases, leaving 16 bases between them. Germline CDR1 and CDR2: MNHEY and SMNVEV (reference sequence). The CDR3 sequence: CASARRAESTDTQYF. CDR3 in DNA: TGTGCCAGTGCAAGGCGGGCGGAAAGCACAGATACGCAGTATTTT.

A note on this clonotype: This beta chain was picked up by a library intended for alpha chains and is off target, so its count carries little meaning. This chain connects TRBV24-1 to TRBJ1-2; D is uncertain. Per germline, CDR1 KGHDR and CDR2 SFDVKD. V lost 3 bases and J 6 bases, leaving 7 bases between the germline ends. This CDR3 is built from 12 residues. The DNA of the CDR3 is TGTGCCACCAGTGATCATCAGGATGGCTACACCTTC. Translation: CATSDHQDGYTF.

Notes on this clonotype: This beta chain is off target for a library built for alpha chains, so its abundance means little. The genes are TRBV7-6 and TRBJ2-1, with no clear D. The CDR3 has 12 amino acids. Germline CDR1 reads SGHVS; CDR2 reads FNYEAQ. V shed 3 bases and J shed 12 bases, with 12 bases lying between them. For the CDR3, the DNA is TGTGCCAGCAGCTTCGCAGACACGGCGCAGTTCTTC. Its protein product is CASSFADTAQFF. The whole variable domain, remainder taken from reference TRBV7-6 and TRBJ2-1, is GAGVSQSPRYKVTKRGQDVALRCDPISGHVSLYWYRQALGQGPEFLTYFNYEAQQDKSGLPNDRFSAERPEGSISTLTIQRTEQRDSAMYRCASSFADTAQFFGPGTRLTVL.

A remark on this clonotype: Being off target in a library aimed at alpha chains, this beta chain has a size of little meaning. The V call is TRBV20-1, the J call TRBJ2-5; 12 nucleotides align to TRBD2. The CDR3 is 14 residues long. Trimming took 6 bases from V and 4 from J; bases not matched to a gene: 6. In germline, CDR1 is DFQATT, CDR2 SNEGSKA (reference sequence). Written as DNA, the CDR3 is TGCAGTGCCTCGACTAGCGGGAGAGGAGAGACCCAGTACTTC. Translation gives CSASTSGRGETQYF.

Comments on this clonotype: A library made for alpha chains picked up this beta chain off target, so its size means little. The chain couples TRBV5-1 to TRBJ2-1, with 13 bases aligning to TRBD2. Trimming at V came to 5 bases and at J to 9 bases, leaving 5 bases not matched to a gene. From germline, CDR1 is SGHRS and CDR2 YFSETQ. The CDR3 contains 14 residues. CDR3 sequence: CASSGTSGGVEQFF. For the CDR3, the DNA is TGCGCCAGCAGTGGAACTAGCGGGGGGGTTGAGCAGTTCTTC.

Concerning this clonotype: Because the library targeted alpha chains, this beta chain is an off-target read whose size means little. The genes are TRBV7-2 and TRBJ2-1, with D tentatively TRBD1 (5 bases). The CDR3 has 14 amino acids. Trimming cost V 5 bases and J 7 bases, with 15 bases left between them. From germline, CDR1 is SGHTA and CDR2 FQGNSA. The CDR3 spells CASSLGPERNEQFF. In DNA form, the CDR3 reads TGTGCCAGCAGCCTGGGGCCCGAGAGGAATGAGCAGTTCTTC.